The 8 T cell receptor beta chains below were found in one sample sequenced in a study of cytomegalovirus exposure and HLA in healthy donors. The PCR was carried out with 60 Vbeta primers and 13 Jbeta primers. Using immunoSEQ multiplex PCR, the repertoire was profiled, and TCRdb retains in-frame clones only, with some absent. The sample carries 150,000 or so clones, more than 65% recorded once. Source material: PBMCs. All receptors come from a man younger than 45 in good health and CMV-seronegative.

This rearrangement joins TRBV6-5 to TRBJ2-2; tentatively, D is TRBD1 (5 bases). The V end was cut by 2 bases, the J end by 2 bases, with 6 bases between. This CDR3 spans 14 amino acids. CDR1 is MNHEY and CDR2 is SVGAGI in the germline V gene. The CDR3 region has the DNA TGTGCCAGCAGTTACACAGGAAACACCGGGGAGCTGTTTTTT. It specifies CASSYTGNTGELFF.

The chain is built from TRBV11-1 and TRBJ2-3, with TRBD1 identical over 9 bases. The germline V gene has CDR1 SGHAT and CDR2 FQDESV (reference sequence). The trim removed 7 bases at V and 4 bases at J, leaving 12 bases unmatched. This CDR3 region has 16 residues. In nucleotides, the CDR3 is TGTGCCAGCAAAAGGGACAGGGCCCTACTGGCAGATACGCAGTATTTT. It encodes CASKRDRALLADTQYF.

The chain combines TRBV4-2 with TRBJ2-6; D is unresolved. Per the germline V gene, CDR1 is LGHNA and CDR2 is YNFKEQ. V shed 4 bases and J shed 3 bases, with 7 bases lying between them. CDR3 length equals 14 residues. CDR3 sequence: CASSPISGANVLTF. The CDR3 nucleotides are TGTGCCAGCAGCCCGATTAGTGGGGCCAACGTCCTGACTTTC.

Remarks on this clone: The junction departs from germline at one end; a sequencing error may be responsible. The CDR3 DNA reads as TGTTCCAGCAGCTTGCAGGGGGAAATTGGGACTGAAGCTTTCTTT. Translating gives CSSSLQGEIGTEAFF. This chain links TRBV7-9 with TRBJ1-1, with 7 bases lining up with TRBD1. CDR3 length equals 15 residues. The germline gives CDR1 SEHNR, CDR2 FQNEAQ (reference sequence). The complete variable domain, with remaining parts taken from reference TRBV7-9 and TRBJ1-1, reads DTGVSQNPRHKITKRGQNVTFRCDPISEHNRLYWYRQTLGQGPEFLTYFQNEAQLEKSRLLSDRFSAERPKGSFSTLEIQRTEQGDSAMYLCSSSLQGEIGTEAFFGQGTRLTVV.

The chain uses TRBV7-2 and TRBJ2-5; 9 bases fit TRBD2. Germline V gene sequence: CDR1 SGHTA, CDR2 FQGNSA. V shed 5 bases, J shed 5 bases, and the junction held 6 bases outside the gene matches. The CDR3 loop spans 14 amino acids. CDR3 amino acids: CASSPLAGLETQYF. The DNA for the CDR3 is TGTGCCAGCAGCCCTCTAGCGGGATTGGAGACCCAGTACTTC.

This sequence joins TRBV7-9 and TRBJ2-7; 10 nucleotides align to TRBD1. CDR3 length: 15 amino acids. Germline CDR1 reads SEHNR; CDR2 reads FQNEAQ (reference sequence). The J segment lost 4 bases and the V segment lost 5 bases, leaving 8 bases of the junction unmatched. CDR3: CASSPRGQGTYEQYF. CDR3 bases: TGTGCCAGCAGCCCGAGGGGACAGGGGACTTACGAGCAGTACTTC.

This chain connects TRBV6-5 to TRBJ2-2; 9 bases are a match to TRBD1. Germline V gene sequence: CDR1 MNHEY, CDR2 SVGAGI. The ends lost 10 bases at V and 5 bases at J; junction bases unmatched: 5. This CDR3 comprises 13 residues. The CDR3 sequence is CATGTGPTGELFF. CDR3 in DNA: TGTGCCACCGGGACAGGGCCAACCGGGGAGCTGTTTTTT.

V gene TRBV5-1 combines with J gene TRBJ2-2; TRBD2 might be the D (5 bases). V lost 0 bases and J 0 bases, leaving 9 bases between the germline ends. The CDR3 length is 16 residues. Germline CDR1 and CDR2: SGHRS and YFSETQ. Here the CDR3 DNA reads TGCGCCAGCAGCTTGGCCCTAGCCTCGAACACCGGGGAGCTGTTTTTT. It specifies CASSLALASNTGELFF.